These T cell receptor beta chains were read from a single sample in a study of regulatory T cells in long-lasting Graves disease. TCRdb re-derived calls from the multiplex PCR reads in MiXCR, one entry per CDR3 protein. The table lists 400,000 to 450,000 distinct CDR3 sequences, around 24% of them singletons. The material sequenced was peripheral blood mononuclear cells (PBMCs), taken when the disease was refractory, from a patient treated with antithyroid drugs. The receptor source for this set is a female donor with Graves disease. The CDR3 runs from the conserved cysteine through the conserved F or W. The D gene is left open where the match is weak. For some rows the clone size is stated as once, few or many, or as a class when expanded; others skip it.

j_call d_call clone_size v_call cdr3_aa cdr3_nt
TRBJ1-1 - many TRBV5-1 CASRGDKTEAFF TGCGCCAGCAGGGGAGACAAGACTGAAGCTTTCTTT
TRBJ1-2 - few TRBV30 CAWSVYNSSYTF TGTGCCTGGAGTGTATATAACAGTAGCTACACCTTC
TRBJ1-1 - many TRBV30 CAWTGDGTEAFF TGTGCCTGGACAGGGGATGGTACTGAAGCTTTCTTT
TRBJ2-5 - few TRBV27 CASRPGSQETQYF TGTGCCAGCAGGCCCGGGAGTCAAGAGACCCAGTACTTC
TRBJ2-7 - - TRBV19 CASSRGGDTYEQYF TGTGCCAGTAGCAGGGGGGGGGACACCTACGAGCAGTACTTC
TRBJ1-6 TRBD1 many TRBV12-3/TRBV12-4 CASSLTGTNSPLHF TGTGCCAGCAGTTTGACAGGGACCAATTCACCCCTCCACTTT
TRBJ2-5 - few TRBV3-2 CASSQGCVLAGLSLWAETQYF TGTGCCAGCAGCCAAGGGTGTGTGTTAGCGGGTCTAAGCCTCTGGGCTGAGACCCAGTACTTC
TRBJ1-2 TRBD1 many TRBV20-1 CSAARDRERYGYTF TGCAGTGCTGCCCGGGACAGGGAACGCTATGGCTACACCTTC
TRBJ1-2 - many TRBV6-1 CASSEAMTRFF TGTGCCAGCAGTGAAGCGATGACCCGTTTCTTC
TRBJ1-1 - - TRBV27 CASSFLVGMNTEAFF TGTGCCAGCAGTTTTCTCGTGGGGATGAACACTGAAGCTTTCTTT
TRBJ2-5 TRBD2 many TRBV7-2 CASSLIGGSTETQYF TGTGCCAGCAGCTTAATTGGCGGGAGCACTGAGACCCAGTACTTC
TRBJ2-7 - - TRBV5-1 CASSSVAPDYEQYF TGCGCCAGCAGCTCGGTTGCTCCCGACTACGAGCAGTACTTC
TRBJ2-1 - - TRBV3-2 CASSKGESYNEQFF TGTGCCAGCAGTAAAGGGGAGTCCTACAATGAGCAGTTCTTC
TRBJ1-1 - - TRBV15 CASSPDRMSTEAFF TGTGCCAGCAGCCCCGACAGGATGAGCACTGAAGCTTTCTTT
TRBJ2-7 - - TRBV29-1 CSVAGGQSPYEQYF TGCAGCGTTGCGGGGGGACAGTCTCCCTACGAGCAGTACTTC
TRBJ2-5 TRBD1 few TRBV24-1 CATSATDREHQETQYF TGTGCCACCAGTGCCACAGACAGGGAGCACCAAGAGACCCAGTACTTC
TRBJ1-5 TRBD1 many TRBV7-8 CASSLAAGGDQPQHF TGTGCCAGCAGCTTAGCGGCAGGGGGCGATCAGCCCCAGCATTTT
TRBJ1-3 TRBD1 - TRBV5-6 CASSLTGVPGNTIYF TGTGCCAGCAGCCTGACAGGGGTTCCTGGAAACACCATATATTTT
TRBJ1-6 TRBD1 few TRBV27 CASSTGQSSYNSPLHF TGTGCCAGCAGTACGGGACAGAGCTCCTATAATTCACCCCTCCACTTT
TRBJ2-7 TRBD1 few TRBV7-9 CASSAWGTGSYEQYF TGTGCCAGCAGCGCGTGGGGGACAGGGAGTTACGAGCAGTACTTC
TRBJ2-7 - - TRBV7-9 CASKTTSSYEQYF TGTGCCAGCAAGACAACCAGCTCCTACGAGCAGTACTTC
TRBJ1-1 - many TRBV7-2 CASRGAGVTEAFF TGTGCCAGCAGAGGGGCCGGGGTGACTGAAGCTTTCTTT
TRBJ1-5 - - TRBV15 CATSRGGRNSNQPQHF TGTGCCACCAGCAGAGGGGGGAGGAATAGCAATCAGCCCCAGCATTTT
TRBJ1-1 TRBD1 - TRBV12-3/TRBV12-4 CASSRSTGGNTEAFF TGTGCCAGCAGTCGATCGACAGGGGGGAACACTGAAGCTTTCTTT
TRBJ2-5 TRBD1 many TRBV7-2 CASSSRQGMRETQYF TGTGCCAGCAGCTCCAGACAGGGGATGAGAGAGACCCAGTACTTC
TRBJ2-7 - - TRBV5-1 CASSINSGSEQYF TGCGCCAGCAGTATCAACAGCGGATCCGAGCAGTACTTC
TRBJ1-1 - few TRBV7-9 CASSLGGWAFF TGTGCCAGCAGCTTAGGAGGATGGGCTTTCTTT
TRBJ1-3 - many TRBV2 CASSGGRGDDTIYF TGTGCCAGCAGTGGAGGCAGAGGGGACGACACCATATATTTT
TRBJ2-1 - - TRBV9 CASSTGLNNEQFF TGTGCCAGCAGCACAGGACTGAACAATGAGCAGTTCTTC